These 9 T cell receptor beta chains came from one sample sequenced in a study of cytomegalovirus exposure and HLA in healthy donors. The study ran its PCR with 60 Vbeta and 13 Jbeta primers. The protocol was immunoSEQ multiplex PCR, while the TCRdb copy is restricted to in-frame clones and leaves out a portion. The sample includes tens of thousands of clones, less than 80% seen only once; the top ten take about 3.5%. The sample consisted of PBMCs. The source of these receptors is a middle-aged woman in good health and CMV-seronegative.

The chain links TRBV28 to TRBJ1-2, with a tentative D call TRBD1 (6 bases). Germline assignment: CDR1 MDHEN and CDR2 SYDVKM. Trimming removed 6 bases at V and 6 bases at J, with 20 bases between. This CDR3 is 15 amino acids long. The CDR3 region is CASSPPTGSKNGYTF. In DNA, the CDR3 is TGTGCCAGCAGCCCACCGACAGGCTCCAAAAATGGCTACACCTTC.

The gene calls are TRBV28 and TRBJ2-2; D perhaps matches TRBD1 (5 bases). The germline V and J ends were trimmed by 7 bases and 5 bases, with 20 bases remaining between them. Germline CDR1 and CDR2: MDHEN and SYDVKM. The CDR3 loop spans 16 amino acids. In nucleotides, the CDR3 is TGTGCCAGCATCTTTGGTAGGGGCGCGGAGACCGGGGAGCTGTTTTTT. This encodes CASIFGRGAETGELFF.

The genes are TRBV5-5 and TRBJ2-7, with TRBD1 identical over 10 bases. CDR3 length equals 14 residues. The V gene's germline CDR1 is SGHKS and CDR2 YYEKEE (reference sequence). The junction had 6 bases not matched to a gene; V was cut back by 4 bases and J by 5 bases. CDR3 sequence: CASSARDRGHEQYF. For the CDR3, the DNA is TGTGCCAGCAGCGCCCGGGACAGGGGCCACGAGCAGTACTTC.

The chain carries TRBV9 and TRBJ1-1; weak D call: TRBD1 (6 bases). CDR1 SGDLS and CDR2 YYNGEE come from the germline V gene. The germline V and J ends were trimmed by 3 bases and 5 bases, with 17 bases remaining between them. CDR3 length equals 15 residues. CDR3 in DNA: TGTGCCAGCAGCGGTCAACAGGGACGGAGGACTGAAGCTTTCTTT. This sequence encodes CASSGQQGRRTEAFF.

The V and J genes are TRBV27 and TRBJ2-5; maybe TRBD2 (5 bases). TRBJ2-7 matches the DNA end more closely, so the J call is doubtful. The germline V gene has CDR1 MNHEY and CDR2 SMNVEV (reference sequence). This CDR3 has 17 residues. The DNA of the CDR3 is TGTGCCAGCAGTTTAACCCCAACTAGAATCCTTGTAGACGAGCAGTACTTC. It translates to CASSLTPTRILVDEQYF.

The chain joins TRBV2 to TRBJ2-4, with a tentative D call TRBD1 (6 bases). The CDR3 loop spans 12 amino acids. Between the trimmed V and J ends, which lost 5 bases and 11 bases, there was a span of 13 bases. CDR1 and CDR2 (germline): SNHLY, FYNNEI. This CDR3 is CASSTSGAVQYF. The CDR3, as DNA: TGTGCCAGCAGTACCTCAGGGGCCGTTCAGTACTTC.

The V call is TRBV7-3, the J call TRBJ2-1; maybe TRBD2 (7 bases). V dropped 5 bases and J dropped 5 bases, with 16 bases sitting between them. CDR3 length equals 15 residues. CDR1 and CDR2 (germline): SGHTA, FQGTGA. CDR3: CASSVRGGVNNEQFF. The CDR3 coding sequence is TGTGCCAGCAGCGTTAGGGGGGGGGTTAACAATGAGCAGTTCTTC.

This rearrangement joins TRBV19 to TRBJ1-5; D uncertain. The V end was cut by 8 bases, the J end by 0 bases, with 11 bases between. The germline V gene encodes CDR1 LNHDA and CDR2 SQIVND (reference sequence). The CDR3 is made up of 14 amino acids. In DNA form, the CDR3 reads TGTGCCAGTTTCTTACGGGGTAGCAATCAGCCCCAGCATTTT. Protein sequence: CASFLRGSNQPQHF.

The V and J genes are TRBV19 and TRBJ2-5, with 9 bases lining up with TRBD1. The ends lost 8 bases at V and 2 bases at J; junction bases unmatched: 15. Germline CDR1 and CDR2: LNHDA and SQIVND (reference sequence). The CDR3 runs 17 residues. The CDR3 reads CASRPLTGGALQETQYF. CDR3 sequence (DNA): TGTGCCAGTCGCCCCCTGACAGGGGGGGCTCTACAAGAGACCCAGTACTTC.